The clone carrying this T cell receptor (beta chain) has at least ten counts. The authors ran a second PCR of 7 to 11 cycles using a sample-barcoded 5' primer and a J-beta primer mix. Every molecule of cDNA carried a tag from a template-switch adaptor with 12 random nucleotides. One entry per CDR3 protein results from TCRdb running MiXCR on the 5' RACE reads. This sample yields over a million distinct CDR3 sequences, of which almost 25% are seen a single time; approximately 0.75% belongs to the top ten. The data were taken from a study of blood T cells in healthy people across ages. The CDR3 length is 14 residues. The V segment lost 4 bases and the J segment 5 bases; nucleotides outside the gene matches: 8. CDR1 is SGDLS, CDR2 YYNGEE, per germline. This same sample was also part of a study on T cells of mothers and their children.

Input material: blood. The origin of this receptor is a girl aged 2 to 10 in good health. The chain carries TRBV9 and TRBJ2-5, with TRBD1 matching over 7 bases. CDR3 DNA sequence: TGTGCCAGCAGCCCATCAGGGGGACGTGAGACCCAGTACTTC. It specifies CASSPSGGRETQYF.